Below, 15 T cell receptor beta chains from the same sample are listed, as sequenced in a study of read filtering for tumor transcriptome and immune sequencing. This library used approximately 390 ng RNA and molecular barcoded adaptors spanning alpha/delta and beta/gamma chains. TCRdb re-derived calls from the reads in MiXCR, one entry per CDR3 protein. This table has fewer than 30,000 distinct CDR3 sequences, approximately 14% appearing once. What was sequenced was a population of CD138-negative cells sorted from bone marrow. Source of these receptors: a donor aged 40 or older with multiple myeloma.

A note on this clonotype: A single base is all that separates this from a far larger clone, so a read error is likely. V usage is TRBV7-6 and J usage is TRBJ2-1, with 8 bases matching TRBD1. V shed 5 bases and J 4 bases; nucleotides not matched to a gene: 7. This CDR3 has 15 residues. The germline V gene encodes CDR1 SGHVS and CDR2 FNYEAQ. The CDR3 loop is CASSPQGAGYNEQFF. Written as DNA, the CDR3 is TGTGCCAGCAGCCCGCAGGGGGCTGGTTACAATGAGCAGTTCTTC. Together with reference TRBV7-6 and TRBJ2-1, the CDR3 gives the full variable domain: GAGVSQSPRYKVTKRGQDVALRCDPISGHVSLYWYRQALGQGPEFLTYFNYEAQQDKSGLPNDRFSAERPEGSISTLTIQRTEQRDSAMYRCASSPQGAGYNEQFFGPGTRLTVL.

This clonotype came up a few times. This chain's CDR3 is CATSGTRHGARPSLPGDEQFF. The CDR3 bases are TGTGCCACCAGTGGGACTAGGCACGGCGCCAGGCCATCACTGCCGGGCGATGAGCAGTTCTTC. The chain joins TRBV15 to TRBJ2-1, with 8 bases that match TRBD2. Unmatched junction bases numbered 30, after V lost 6 bases and J lost 8 bases. Looked up from germline, CDR1 is LNHNV and CDR2 is YYDKDF (reference sequence). CDR3 length: 21 residues. Complete variable domain (other parts from reference TRBV15 and TRBJ2-1): DAMVIQNPRYQVTQFGKPVTLSCSQTLNHNVMYWYQQKSSQAPKLLFHYYDKDFNNEADTPDNFQSRRPNTSFCFLDIRSPGLGDTAMYLCATSGTRHGARPSLPGDEQFFGPGTRLTVL.

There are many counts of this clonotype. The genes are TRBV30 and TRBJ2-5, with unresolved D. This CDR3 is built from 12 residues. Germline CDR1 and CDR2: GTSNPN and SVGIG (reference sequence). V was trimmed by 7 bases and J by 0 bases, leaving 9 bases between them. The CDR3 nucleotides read TGTGCCTCCCGAAGAGACCAAGAGACCCAGTACTTC. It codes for CASRRDQETQYF.

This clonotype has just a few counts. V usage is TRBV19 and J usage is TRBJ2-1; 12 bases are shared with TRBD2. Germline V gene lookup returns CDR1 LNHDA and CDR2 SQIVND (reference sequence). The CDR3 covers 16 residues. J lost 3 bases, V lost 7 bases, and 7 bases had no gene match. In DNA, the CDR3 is TGTGCCAGTAACCTTAGGACTAGCGGGAACTACAATGAGCAGTTCTTC. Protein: CASNLRTSGNYNEQFF.

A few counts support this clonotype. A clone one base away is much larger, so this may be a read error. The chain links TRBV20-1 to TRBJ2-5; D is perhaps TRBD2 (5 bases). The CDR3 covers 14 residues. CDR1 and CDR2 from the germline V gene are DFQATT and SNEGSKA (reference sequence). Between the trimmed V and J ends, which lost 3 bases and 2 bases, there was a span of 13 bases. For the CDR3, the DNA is TGCAGTGCTAGTATAGCGAGAGGGCAAGAGACCCAGTACTTC. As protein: CSASIARGQETQYF.

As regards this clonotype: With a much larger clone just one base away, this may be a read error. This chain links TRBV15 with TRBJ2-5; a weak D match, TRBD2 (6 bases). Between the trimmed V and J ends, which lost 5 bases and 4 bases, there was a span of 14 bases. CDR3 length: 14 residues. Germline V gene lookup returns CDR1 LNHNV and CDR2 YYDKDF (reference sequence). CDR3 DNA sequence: TGTGCCACCAGCGGAGCAGCGGGTGCAGAGACCCAGTACTTC. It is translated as CATSGAAGAETQYF.

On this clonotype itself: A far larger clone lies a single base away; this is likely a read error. The CDR3 reads CASSPFTDYNSSLHF. In DNA, the CDR3 is TGTGCCAGCAGTCCTTTTACTGATTATAATTCATCCCTCCACTTT. The chain uses TRBV28 and TRBJ1-1; D is unresolved. The better agreement between TRBJ1-6 and the DNA end casts doubt on the J call. Germline CDR1 reads MDHEN; CDR2 reads SYDVKM. The length of the CDR3 is 15 residues.

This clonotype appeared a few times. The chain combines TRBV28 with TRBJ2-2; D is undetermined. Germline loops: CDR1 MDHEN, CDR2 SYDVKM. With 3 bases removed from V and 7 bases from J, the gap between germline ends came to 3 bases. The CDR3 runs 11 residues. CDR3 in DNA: TGTGCCAGCAGTTTTAACGGGGAGCTGTTTTTT. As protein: CASSFNGELFF.

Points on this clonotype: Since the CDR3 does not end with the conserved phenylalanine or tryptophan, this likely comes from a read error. The chain's CDR3 is CASSGRGSHSYNEQFP. DNA of the CDR3: TGCGCCAGCAGTGGCAGGGGGAGCCATTCCTACAATGAGCAGTTCCCC. The chain combines TRBV10-1 with TRBJ2-1; 7 bases line up with TRBD1. The CDR3 is 16 amino acids. J was trimmed by 1 base and V by 4 bases; bases with no gene match: 7. Germline lookup yields CDR1 WNHNN and CDR2 SYGVQD (reference sequence).

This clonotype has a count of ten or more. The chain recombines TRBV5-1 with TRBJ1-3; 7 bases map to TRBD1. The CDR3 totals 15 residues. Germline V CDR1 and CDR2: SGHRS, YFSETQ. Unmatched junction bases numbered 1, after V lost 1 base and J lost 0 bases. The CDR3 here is CASSLTGDSGNTIYF. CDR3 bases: TGCGCCAGCAGCTTGACAGGGGACTCTGGAAACACCATATATTTT.

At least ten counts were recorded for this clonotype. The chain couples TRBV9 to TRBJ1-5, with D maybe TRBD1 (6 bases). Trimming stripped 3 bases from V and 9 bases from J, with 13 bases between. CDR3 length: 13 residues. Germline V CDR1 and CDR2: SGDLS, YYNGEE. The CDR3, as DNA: TGTGCCAGCAGCGAGGGGGGGTATCCGCCCCAGCATTTT. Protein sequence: CASSEGGYPPQHF.

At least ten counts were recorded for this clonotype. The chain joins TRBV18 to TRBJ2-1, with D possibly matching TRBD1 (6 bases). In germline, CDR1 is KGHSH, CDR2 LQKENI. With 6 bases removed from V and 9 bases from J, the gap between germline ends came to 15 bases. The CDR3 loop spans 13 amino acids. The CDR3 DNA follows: TGTGCCAGCTCCCTCTCCCAACAGGGTGAGCAGTTCTTC. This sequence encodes CASSLSQQGEQFF.

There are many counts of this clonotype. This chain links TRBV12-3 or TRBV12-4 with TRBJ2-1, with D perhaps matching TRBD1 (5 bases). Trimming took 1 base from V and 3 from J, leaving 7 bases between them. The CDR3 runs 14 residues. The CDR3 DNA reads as TGTGCCAGCAGTTTAGGGACATACTACAATGAGCAGTTCTTC. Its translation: CASSLGTYYNEQFF.

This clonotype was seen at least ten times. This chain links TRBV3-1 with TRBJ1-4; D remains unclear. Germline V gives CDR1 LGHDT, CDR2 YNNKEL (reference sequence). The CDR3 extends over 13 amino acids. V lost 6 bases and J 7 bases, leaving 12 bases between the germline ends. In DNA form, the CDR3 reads TGTGCCAGCAGGGAGGGAGGGAGTGAAAAACTGTTTTTT. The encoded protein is CASREGGSEKLFF.

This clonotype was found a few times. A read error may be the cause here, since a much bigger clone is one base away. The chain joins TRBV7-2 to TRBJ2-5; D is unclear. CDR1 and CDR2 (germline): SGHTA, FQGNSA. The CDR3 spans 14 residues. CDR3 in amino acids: CASSSFRSSETQCF. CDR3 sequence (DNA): TGTGCCAGCAGCTCCTTTCGAAGTTCAGAGACCCAGTGCTTC.